One and the same sample provided the 9 T cell receptor beta chains below, sequenced in a study of blood T cell repertoires in COVID-19. The data were produced by immunoSEQ multiplex PCR, yet TCRdb's version contains in-frame clones alone and is incomplete. Of over 75,000 clones in the sample, 60% to 85% were seen once. Material for sequencing was peripheral blood. Receptor source: a man aged 45-65 years who had recovered from COVID-19.

The chain couples TRBV4-3 to TRBJ2-7, with TRBD1 matching over 8 bases. The junction had 12 bases not matched to a gene; V was cut back by 1 base and J by 7 bases. This CDR3 contains 16 residues. CDR1 is LGHNA, CDR2 YSLEER, per germline. CDR3 nucleotide sequence: TGCGCCAGCAGCCAAGTTGGACAGGGAGGAGCTAGTGAGCAGTACTTC. Protein: CASSQVGQGGASEQYF.

The chain is built from TRBV9 and TRBJ1-1, with D unclear. The germline V gene encodes CDR1 SGDLS and CDR2 YYNGEE. The CDR3 extends over 15 amino acids. V dropped 0 bases and J dropped 1 base, with 10 bases sitting between them. CDR3 DNA: TGTGCCAGCAGCGTAGATACTGTCTCGAACACTGAAGCTTTCTTT. Translating gives CASSVDTVSNTEAFF. The full variable domain, completed using reference TRBV9 and TRBJ1-1, is DSGVTQTPKHLITATGQRVTLRCSPRSGDLSVYWYQQSLDQGLQFLIQYYNGEERAKGNILERFSAQQFPDLHSELNLSSLELGDSALYFCASSVDTVSNTEAFFGQGTRLTVV.

This clone appeared once. CDR3 nucleotides: TGCGCCAGCAGCTTGAGGGGCTCTGGGGCCAACGTCCTGACTTTC. This sequence encodes CASSLRGSGANVLTF. This chain uses TRBV5-1 with TRBJ2-6, with D possibly TRBD1 on 5 matching bases. The CDR3 totals 15 residues. The germline V gene encodes CDR1 SGHRS and CDR2 YFSETQ. V lost 1 base and J 0 bases, leaving 5 bases between the germline ends.

The chain carries TRBV12-3 or TRBV12-4 and TRBJ2-3, with D uncertain. There are 11 residues in the CDR3. V lost 7 bases and J lost 7, with 9 bases in between. The CDR3 DNA reads TGTGCCAGCACTCTCCTTCATACGCAGTATTTT. Protein sequence: CASTLLHTQYF.

The DNA for the CDR3 is TGCAGTGCTAGTATGGCGGGAGGAGGATATACGCAGTATTTT. Protein: CSASMAGGGYTQYF. The rearrangement uses TRBV20-1 and TRBJ2-3; TRBD2 matches 8 bases. The CDR3 loop spans 14 amino acids. The germline gives CDR1 DFQATT, CDR2 SNEGSKA (reference sequence). V gave up 3 bases and J gave up 7 bases; unmatched junction bases: 9.

The chain links TRBV2 to TRBJ1-4, with a tentative D call TRBD1 (6 bases). Germline values: CDR1 SNHLY, CDR2 FYNNEI. V lost 6 bases and J 8 bases, leaving 19 bases between the germline ends. This CDR3 has 15 amino acids. The CDR3 is CASRPSTGKGEKLFF. In DNA form, the CDR3 reads TGTGCCAGCAGACCATCTACAGGGAAGGGCGAAAAACTGTTTTTT.

This chain links TRBV5-1 with TRBJ1-1, with 8 positions matching TRBD1. V was clipped by 0 bases and J by 1 base; unmatched bases: 5. CDR1 SGHRS and CDR2 YFSETQ come from the germline V gene. The CDR3 spans 16 residues. The CDR3 is CASSLGAGGANTEAFF. As DNA, the CDR3 is TGCGCCAGCAGCTTGGGGGCAGGGGGCGCGAACACTGAAGCTTTCTTT.

There are a few counts of this clone. V is TRBV27 and J is TRBJ2-2; 16 bases align to TRBD2. The CDR3 covers 20 residues. Germline CDR1 and CDR2: MNHEY and SMNVEV (reference sequence). J was trimmed by 4 bases and V by 3 bases; bases with no gene match: 11. The CDR3 loop is CASSLGGTSGRVRGTGELFF. Written as DNA, the CDR3 is TGTGCCAGCAGTTTGGGCGGGACTAGCGGGAGGGTTCGTGGCACCGGGGAGCTGTTTTTT.

The gene calls are TRBV11-3 and TRBJ2-1; 10 bases are a match to TRBD2. Germline assignment: CDR1 SGHNT and CDR2 YENEEA. V shed 5 bases, J shed 2 bases, and the junction held 3 bases outside the gene matches. The CDR3 consists of 15 residues. Here the CDR3 DNA reads TGTGCCAGCAGCAGGGGACTAGCGACCTACAATGAGCAGTTCTTC. Protein sequence: CASSRGLATYNEQFF.